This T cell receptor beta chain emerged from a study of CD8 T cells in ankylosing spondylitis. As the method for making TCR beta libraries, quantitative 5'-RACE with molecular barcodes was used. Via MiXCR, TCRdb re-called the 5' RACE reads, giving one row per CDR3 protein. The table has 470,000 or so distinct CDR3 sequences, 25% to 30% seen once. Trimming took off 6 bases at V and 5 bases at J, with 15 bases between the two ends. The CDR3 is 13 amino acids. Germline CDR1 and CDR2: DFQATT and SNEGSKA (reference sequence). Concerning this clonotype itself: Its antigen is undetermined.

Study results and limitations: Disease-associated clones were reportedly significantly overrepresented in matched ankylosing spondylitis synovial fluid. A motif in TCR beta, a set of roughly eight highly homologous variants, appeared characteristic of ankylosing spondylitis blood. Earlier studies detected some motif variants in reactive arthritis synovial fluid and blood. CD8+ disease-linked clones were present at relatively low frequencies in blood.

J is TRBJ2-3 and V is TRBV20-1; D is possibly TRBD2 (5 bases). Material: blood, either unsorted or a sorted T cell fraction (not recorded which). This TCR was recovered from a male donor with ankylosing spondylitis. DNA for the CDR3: TGCAGTGCCGCGGACTTACGTCGAGATACGCAGTATTTT. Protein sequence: CSAADLRRDTQYF.